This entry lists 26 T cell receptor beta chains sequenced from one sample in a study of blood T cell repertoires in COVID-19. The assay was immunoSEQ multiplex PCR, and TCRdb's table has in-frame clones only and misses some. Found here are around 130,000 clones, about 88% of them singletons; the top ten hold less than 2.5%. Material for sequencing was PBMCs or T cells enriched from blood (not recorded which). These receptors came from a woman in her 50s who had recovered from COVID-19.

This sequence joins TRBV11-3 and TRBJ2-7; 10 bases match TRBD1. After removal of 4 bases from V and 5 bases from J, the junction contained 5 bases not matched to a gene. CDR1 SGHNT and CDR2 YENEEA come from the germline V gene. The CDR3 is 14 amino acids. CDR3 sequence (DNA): TGTGCCAGCAGCTCAGCCGGGACAGGGGACGAGCAGTACTTC. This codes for CASSSAGTGDEQYF.

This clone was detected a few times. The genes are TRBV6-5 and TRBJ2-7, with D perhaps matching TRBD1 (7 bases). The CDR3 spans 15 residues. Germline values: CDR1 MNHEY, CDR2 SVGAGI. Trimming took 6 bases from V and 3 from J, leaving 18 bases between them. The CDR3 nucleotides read TGTGCCAGCAGCATTATTGCGGGACAGATCTACGAGCAGTACTTC. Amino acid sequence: CASSIIAGQIYEQYF.

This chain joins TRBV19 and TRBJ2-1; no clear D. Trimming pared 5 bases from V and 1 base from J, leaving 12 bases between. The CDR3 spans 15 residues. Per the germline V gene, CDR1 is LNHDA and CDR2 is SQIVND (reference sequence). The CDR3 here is CASSLASQSYNEQFF. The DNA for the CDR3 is TGTGCCAGTAGTTTGGCTAGTCAGTCCTACAATGAGCAGTTCTTC.

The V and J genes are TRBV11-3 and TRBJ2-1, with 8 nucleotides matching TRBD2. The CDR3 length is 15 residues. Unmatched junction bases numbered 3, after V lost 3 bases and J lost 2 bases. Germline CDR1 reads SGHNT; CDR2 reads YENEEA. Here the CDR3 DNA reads TGTGCCAGCAGCTTCCGGACTAGCCCCTACAATGAGCAGTTCTTC. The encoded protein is CASSFRTSPYNEQFF.

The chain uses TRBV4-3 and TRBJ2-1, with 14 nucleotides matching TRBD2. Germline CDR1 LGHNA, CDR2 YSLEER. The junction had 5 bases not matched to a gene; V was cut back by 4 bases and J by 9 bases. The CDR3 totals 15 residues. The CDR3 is CASSPPTSGGGEQFF. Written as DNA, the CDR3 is TGCGCCAGCAGCCCCCCGACTAGCGGGGGGGGTGAGCAGTTCTTC.

The CDR3 region has the DNA TGTGCCAGCAGCCCGGACAGGAGCTCCTATAATTCACCCCTCCACTTT. This translates into CASSPDRSSYNSPLHF. The V call is TRBV7-9, the J call TRBJ1-6; TRBD1 matches at 7 bases. Germline V gives CDR1 SEHNR, CDR2 FQNEAQ (reference sequence). The CDR3 runs 16 residues. J was trimmed by 0 bases and V by 5 bases; bases with no gene match: 4.

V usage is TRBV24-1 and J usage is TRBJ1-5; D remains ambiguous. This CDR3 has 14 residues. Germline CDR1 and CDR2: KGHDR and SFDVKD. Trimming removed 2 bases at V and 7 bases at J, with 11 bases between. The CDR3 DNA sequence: TGTGCCACCAGTGATTCATTGGTGGCCCAGCCCCAGCATTTT. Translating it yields CATSDSLVAQPQHF.

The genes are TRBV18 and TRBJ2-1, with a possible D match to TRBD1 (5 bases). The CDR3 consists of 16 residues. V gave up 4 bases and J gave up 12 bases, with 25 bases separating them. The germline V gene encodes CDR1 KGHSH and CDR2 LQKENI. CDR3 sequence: CASSRSYEDSTMMQFF. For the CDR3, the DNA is TGTGCCAGCTCACGATCGTATGAAGACAGTACAATGATGCAGTTCTTC.

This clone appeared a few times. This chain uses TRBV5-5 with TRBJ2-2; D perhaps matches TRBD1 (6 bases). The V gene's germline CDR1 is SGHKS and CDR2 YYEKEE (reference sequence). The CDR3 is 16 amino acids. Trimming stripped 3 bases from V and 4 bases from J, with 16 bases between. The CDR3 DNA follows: TGTGCCAGCAGCTCAGGGTCAGGGGCCGCCACCGGGGAGCTGTTTTTT. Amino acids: CASSSGSGAATGELFF.

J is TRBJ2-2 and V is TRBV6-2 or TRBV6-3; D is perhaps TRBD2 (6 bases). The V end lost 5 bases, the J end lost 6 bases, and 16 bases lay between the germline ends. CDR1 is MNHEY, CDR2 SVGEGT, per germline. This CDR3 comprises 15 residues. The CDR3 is CASSTHAGSAGELFF. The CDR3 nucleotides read TGTGCCAGCAGTACACATGCGGGGAGCGCCGGGGAGCTGTTTTTT.

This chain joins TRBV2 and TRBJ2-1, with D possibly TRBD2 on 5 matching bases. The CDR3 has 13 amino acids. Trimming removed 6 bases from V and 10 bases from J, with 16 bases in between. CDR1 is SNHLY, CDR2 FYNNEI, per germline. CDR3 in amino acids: CASRLDSEGEQFF. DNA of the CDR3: TGTGCCAGCAGGCTGGATAGCGAAGGGGAGCAGTTCTTC.

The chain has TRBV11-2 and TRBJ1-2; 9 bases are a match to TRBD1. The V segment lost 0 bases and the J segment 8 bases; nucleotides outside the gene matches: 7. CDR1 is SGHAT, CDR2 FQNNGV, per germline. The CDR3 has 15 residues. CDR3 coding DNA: TGTGCCAGCAGCTTAGAGGGACAGGGAGTCAGCGGCTACACCTTC. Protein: CASSLEGQGVSGYTF.

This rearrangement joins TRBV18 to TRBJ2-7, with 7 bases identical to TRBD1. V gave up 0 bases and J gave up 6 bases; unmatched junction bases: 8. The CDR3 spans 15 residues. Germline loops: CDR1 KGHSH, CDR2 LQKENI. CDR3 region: CASSPPSTGETEQYF. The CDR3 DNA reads TGTGCCAGCTCACCACCGTCTACAGGGGAGACCGAGCAGTACTTC.

The CDR3 region is CASSLSAGGDTQYF. The DNA for the CDR3 is TGTGCCAGCAGCTTATCCGCAGGGGGCGATACGCAGTATTTT. The gene calls are TRBV6-6 and TRBJ2-3, with TRBD1 identical over 8 bases. CDR1 and CDR2 (germline): MNHNY, SVGAGI (reference sequence). This CDR3 contains 14 residues. With 6 bases clipped from V and 6 bases from J, the junction kept 8 bases outside the gene matches.

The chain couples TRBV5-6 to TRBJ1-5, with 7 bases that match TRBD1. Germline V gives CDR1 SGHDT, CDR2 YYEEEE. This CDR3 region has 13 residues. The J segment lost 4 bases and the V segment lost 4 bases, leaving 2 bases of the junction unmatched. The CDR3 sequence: CASSAQGNQPQHF. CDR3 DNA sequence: TGTGCCAGCAGCGCACAGGGGAATCAGCCCCAGCATTTT.

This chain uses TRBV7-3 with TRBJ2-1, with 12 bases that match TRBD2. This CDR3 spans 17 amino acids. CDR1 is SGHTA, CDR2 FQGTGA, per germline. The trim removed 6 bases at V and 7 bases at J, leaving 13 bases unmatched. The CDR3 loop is CASSLPSGGAIGNEQFF. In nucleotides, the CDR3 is TGTGCCAGCAGTTTGCCTAGCGGGGGGGCAATCGGGAATGAGCAGTTCTTC.

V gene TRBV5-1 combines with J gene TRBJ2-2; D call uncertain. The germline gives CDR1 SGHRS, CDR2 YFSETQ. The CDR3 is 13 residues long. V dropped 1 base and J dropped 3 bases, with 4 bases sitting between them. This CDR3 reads CASSLSDTGELFF. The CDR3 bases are TGCGCCAGCAGCTTGTCAGACACCGGGGAGCTGTTTTTT.

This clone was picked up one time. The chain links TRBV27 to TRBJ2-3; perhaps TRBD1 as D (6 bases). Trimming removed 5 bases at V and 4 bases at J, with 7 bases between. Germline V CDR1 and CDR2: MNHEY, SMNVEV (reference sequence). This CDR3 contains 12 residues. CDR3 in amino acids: CASSQGSDTQYF. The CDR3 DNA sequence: TGTGCCAGCAGTCAGGGGTCAGATACGCAGTATTTT.

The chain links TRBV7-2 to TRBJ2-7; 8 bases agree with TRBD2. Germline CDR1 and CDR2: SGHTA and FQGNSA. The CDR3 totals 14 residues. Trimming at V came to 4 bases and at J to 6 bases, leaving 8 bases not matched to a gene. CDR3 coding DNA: TGTGCCAGCAGCTCGGGGGGGCGCCGCGCCGAGCAGTACTTC. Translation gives CASSSGGRRAEQYF. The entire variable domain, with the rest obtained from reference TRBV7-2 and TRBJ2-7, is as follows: GAGVSQSPSNKVTEKGKDVELRCDPISGHTALYWYRQSLGQGLEFLIYFQGNSAPDKSGLPSDRFSAERTGGSVSTLTIQRTQQEDSAVYLCASSSGGRRAEQYFGPGTRLTVT.

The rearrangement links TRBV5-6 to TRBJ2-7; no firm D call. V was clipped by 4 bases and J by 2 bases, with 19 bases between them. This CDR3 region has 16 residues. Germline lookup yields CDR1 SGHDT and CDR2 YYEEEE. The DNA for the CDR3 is TGTGCCAGCAGCGAGTCCAATTTTGAGAGAGCCTACGAGCAGTACTTC. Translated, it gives CASSESNFERAYEQYF.

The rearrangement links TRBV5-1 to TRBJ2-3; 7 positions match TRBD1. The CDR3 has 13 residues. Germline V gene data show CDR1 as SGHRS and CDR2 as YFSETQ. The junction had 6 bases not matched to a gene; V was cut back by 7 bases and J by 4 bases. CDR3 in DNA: TGCGCCAGCGGTTTCCAGGGGGCAGATACGCAGTATTTT. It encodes CASGFQGADTQYF.

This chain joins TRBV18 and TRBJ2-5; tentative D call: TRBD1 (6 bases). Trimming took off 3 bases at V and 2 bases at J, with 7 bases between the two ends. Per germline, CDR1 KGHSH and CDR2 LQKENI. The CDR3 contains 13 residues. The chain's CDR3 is CASSPGQQETQYF. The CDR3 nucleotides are TGTGCCAGCTCACCTGGACAGCAAGAGACCCAGTACTTC.

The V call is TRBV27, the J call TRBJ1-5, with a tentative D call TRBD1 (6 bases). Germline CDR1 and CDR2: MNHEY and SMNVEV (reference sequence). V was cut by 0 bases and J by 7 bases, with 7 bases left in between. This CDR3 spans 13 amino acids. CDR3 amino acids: CASSLSTGQPQHF. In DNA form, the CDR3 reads TGTGCCAGCAGTTTATCGACAGGACAGCCCCAGCATTTT.

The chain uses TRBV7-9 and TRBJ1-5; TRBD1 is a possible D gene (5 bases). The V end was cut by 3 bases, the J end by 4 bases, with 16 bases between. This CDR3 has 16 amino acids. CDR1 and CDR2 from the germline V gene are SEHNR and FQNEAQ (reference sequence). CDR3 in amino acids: CASSFFGTGDNQPQHF. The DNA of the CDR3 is TGTGCCAGCAGCTTTTTTGGTACGGGGGATAATCAGCCCCAGCATTTT. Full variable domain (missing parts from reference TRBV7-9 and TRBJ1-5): DTGVSQNPRHKITKRGQNVTFRCDPISEHNRLYWYRQTLGQGPEFLTYFQNEAQLEKSRLLSDRFSAERPKGSFSTLEIQRTEQGDSAMYLCASSFFGTGDNQPQHFGDGTRLSIL.

CDR3 in amino acids: CASSIGQGALPDTQYF. The CDR3, as DNA: TGTGCCAGTAGTATAGGACAGGGGGCGCTTCCAGATACGCAGTATTTT. This rearrangement joins TRBV19 to TRBJ2-3; TRBD1 matches 10 bases. The trim removed 1 base at V and 4 bases at J, leaving 5 bases unmatched. The CDR3 contains 16 residues. Germline values: CDR1 LNHDA, CDR2 SQIVND (reference sequence).

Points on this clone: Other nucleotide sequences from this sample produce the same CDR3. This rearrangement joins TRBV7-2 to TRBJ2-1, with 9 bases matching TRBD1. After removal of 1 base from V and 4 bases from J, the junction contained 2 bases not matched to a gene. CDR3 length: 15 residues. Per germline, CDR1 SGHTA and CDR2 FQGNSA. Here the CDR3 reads CASSLGQGGYNEQFF. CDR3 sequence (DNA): TGTGCCAGCAGCTTAGGACAGGGGGGTTACAATGAGCAGTTCTTC.